These T cell receptor beta chains were read from a single sample in a study of blood T cell repertoires in COVID-19. Sequencing used immunoSEQ multiplex PCR; TCRdb keeps in-frame clones, though not all of them. The table shows roughly 67,000 clones, with approximately 87% occurring only once. Sequenced sample: peripheral blood. All receptors derive from a woman aged 55 to 70 with acute or convalescent COVID-19. Both conserved end residues are part of each CDR3. The order of the fields is J gene, D gene, V gene, clone size, CDR3 DNA, CDR3 protein. A D gene is named only where the DNA matches it firmly. For some rows the clone size is stated as once, few or many, or as a class when expanded; others skip it.

TRBJ2-2	TRBD2	TRBV28	few	TGTGCCAGCAGTCCCCCAGCAGCGGGGGTTCCCCACGGGGAGCTGTTTTTT	CASSPPAAGVPHGELFF
TRBJ1-1	-	TRBV28	-	TGTGCCAGCAGTTTGGTCGGAGATCTGAACACTGAAGCTTTCTTT	CASSLVGDLNTEAFF
TRBJ1-2	TRBD1	TRBV5-4	-	TGTGCCAGCAGCTTGGCGTCAGGGGGATTTTATGGCTACACCTTC	CASSLASGGFYGYTF
TRBJ1-1	-	TRBV6-2/TRBV6-3	-	TGTGCCAGCAGTTATTCCTTGGAAGCTTTCTTT	CASSYSLEAFF
TRBJ1-4	-	TRBV7-2	-	TGTGCCAGCAGTCTACAGGGAACTAATGAAAAACTGTTTTTT	CASSLQGTNEKLFF
TRBJ1-3	-	TRBV3-1/TRBV3-2	-	TGTGCCAGCAGCCACTACTCTGGAAACACCATATATTTT	CASSHYSGNTIYF
TRBJ1-1	-	TRBV18	-	TGTGCCAGCTCACCATGGGGCACCGGGAACACTGAAGCTTTCTTT	CASSPWGTGNTEAFF
TRBJ1-5	-	TRBV6-2/TRBV6-3	-	TGTGCCAGCAGTAAGGGACTGACTAGCAATCAGCCCCAGCATTTT	CASSKGLTSNQPQHF
TRBJ1-1	-	TRBV5-1	-	TGCGCCAGCAGCTTGGAGACCGGACAGAGTGAAGCTTTCTTT	CASSLETGQSEAFF
TRBJ2-3	-	TRBV3-1/TRBV3-2	-	TGTGCCAGCAGTAACAGGGCAACAGATACGCAGTATTTT	CASSNRATDTQYF
TRBJ2-3	TRBD1	TRBV4-1	-	TGCGCCAGCAGCCCCCCCGGACAGGGATTATGGGATACGCAGTATTTT	CASSPPGQGLWDTQYF
TRBJ2-5	-	TRBV7-9	-	TGTGCCAGCAGTCGACAGGTCCAAGAGACCCAGTACTTC	CASSRQVQETQYF
TRBJ2-1	-	TRBV28	-	TGTGCCAGCAGTTTCCGGGGGGCCCCCTTACACGATGAGCAGTTCTTC	CASSFRGAPLHDEQFF
TRBJ1-2	TRBD1	TRBV28	-	TGTGCCAGCAGTATGGACAGGGTCTTAAGGGGCTACACCTTC	CASSMDRVLRGYTF
TRBJ1-3	TRBD1	TRBV2	-	TGTGCCAGCAGTCAGGGGGCCGAAAACACCATATATTTT	CASSQGAENTIYF
TRBJ1-3	-	TRBV12-5	-	TGTGCTAGTGGTTTGGACCGACAGTTCAGCTCTGGAAACACCATATATTTT	CASGLDRQFSSGNTIYF
TRBJ1-2	TRBD1	TRBV6-1	-	TGTGCCAGCAGTGAAGGTCCAGGGGGCAGCTATGGCTACACCTTC	CASSEGPGGSYGYTF
TRBJ2-3	TRBD1	TRBV11-2	-	TGTGCCAGCAGCTTAAAGGACAGGAGCACAGATACGCAGTATTTT	CASSLKDRSTDTQYF
TRBJ2-1	TRBD2	TRBV11-3	-	TGTGCCAGCAGCCGGGGCGGGCGGGAGTCGGATGAGCAGTTCTTC	CASSRGGRESDEQFF
TRBJ2-1	-	TRBV5-4	once	TGTGCCAGCAGCTCAACAGCTAACTCCTACAATGAGCAGTTCTTC	CASSSTANSYNEQFF
TRBJ2-2	-	TRBV11-2	-	TGTGCCAGCAGCCTCTATGGACAGGGAGGGACCGGGGAGCTGTTTTTT	CASSLYGQGGTGELFF
TRBJ2-6	TRBD1	TRBV10-3	-	TGTGCCTCCCACAGGGGTCTTGGGGCCAACGTCCTGACTTTC	CASHRGLGANVLTF
TRBJ1-1	-	TRBV4-2	-	TGTGCCAGCAGCCAGGTGGGAGATTGGGAAGCTTTCTTT	CASSQVGDWEAFF
TRBJ1-6	TRBD1	TRBV27	-	TGTGCCAGCAGTTTCTTTGGGGACAGGGGGCCCTCACCCCTCCACTTT	CASSFFGDRGPSPLHF
TRBJ1-3	-	TRBV28	-	TGTGCCAGCAGTAGCGGCTTACTCTCTGGAAACACCATATATTTT	CASSSGLLSGNTIYF
TRBJ1-4	-	TRBV4-2	few	TGTGCCAGCAGCCAAGAACCTAGGGAGGTGGAACTGTTTTTT	CASSQEPREVELFF
TRBJ1-2	-	TRBV28	-	TGTGCCAGCAGTACAGGCAGTGGCTATGGCTACACCTTC	CASSTGSGYGYTF
TRBJ2-3	-	TRBV15	once	TGTGCCACCAGCACCCCTAGTTGGGGGGTCACAGATACGCAGTATTTT	CATSTPSWGVTDTQYF
TRBJ1-5	TRBD1	TRBV24-1	-	TGTGCCACCAGTGATCACGGACAGGGGAATCAGCCCCAGCATTTT	CATSDHGQGNQPQHF
TRBJ2-1	TRBD1	TRBV27	-	TGTGCCAGCAGCCTCCGGGACAGCTCATACAATGAGCAGTTCTTC	CASSLRDSSYNEQFF
TRBJ1-1	TRBD1	TRBV30	once	TGTGCCTGGAATTTTGGACAGGGGGTCCCCCAAGCTTTCTTT	CAWNFGQGVPQAFF
TRBJ2-5	-	TRBV12-3/TRBV12-4	-	TGTGCCAGCGCTAAGACAGTTGAAGAGACCCAGTACTTC	CASAKTVEETQYF
TRBJ1-5	-	TRBV3-1/TRBV3-2	-	TGTGCCAGCAGCCAACTCTACAATCAGCCCCAGCATTTT	CASSQLYNQPQHF
TRBJ1-5	-	TRBV5-5	-	TGTGCCAGCAGCTTGGGGCCGGGTCAGCCCCAGCATTTT	CASSLGPGQPQHF
TRBJ2-1	TRBD1	TRBV7-3	-	TGTGCCAGCAGCTTAGGGGACAGAGCCTACAATGAGCAGTTCTTC	CASSLGDRAYNEQFF